These 9 T cell receptor beta chains share one sample of origin, sequenced in a study of T cell responses to AZD1222 COVID-19 vaccine. The repertoire was sequenced with immunoSEQ multiplex PCR; TCRdb's copy has only in-frame clones and lacks some. The sample shows 130,000 or so clones, 93% of them seen only once. The sequenced sample was peripheral blood, obtained on day 0 of AZD1222 vaccination. The receptors stem from an adult in good health.

The chain links TRBV27 to TRBJ2-3; D gene unclear. Trimming cost V 5 bases and J 2 bases, with 8 bases left between them. The CDR3 runs to 13 residues. CDR1 is MNHEY, CDR2 SMNVEV, per germline (reference sequence). CDR3 loop: CASSARFTDTQYF. The CDR3 DNA is TGTGCCAGCAGTGCACGATTCACAGATACGCAGTATTTT.

The chain has TRBV19 and TRBJ2-7, with 7 positions matching TRBD1. CDR1 is LNHDA and CDR2 is SQIVND in the germline V gene (reference sequence). V trimming: 6 bases; J trimming: 2 bases; junction bases outside the gene matches: 13. This CDR3 contains 16 residues. This chain's CDR3 is CASSLRVSGQPYEQYF. The CDR3 DNA sequence: TGTGCCAGTAGCCTAAGGGTGTCGGGACAGCCCTACGAGCAGTACTTC.

This clone has only one observation. The CDR3 protein is CASSNRQGRMNTEAFF. The DNA of the CDR3 is TGCGCCAGCAGTAACCGACAGGGAAGGATGAACACTGAAGCTTTCTTT. The chain has TRBV10-2 and TRBJ1-1; 7 positions agree with TRBD1. The ends lost 5 bases at V and 0 bases at J; junction bases unmatched: 9. The CDR3 is 16 residues long. Germline assignment: CDR1 WSHSY and CDR2 SAAADI.

The chain carries TRBV12-5 and TRBJ2-7, with D possibly being TRBD1 or TRBD2 (6 bases each). Germline CDR1 and CDR2: LGHNT and FRNRAP. The V end lost 1 base, the J end lost 6 bases, and 13 bases lay between the germline ends. This CDR3 spans 14 amino acids. The CDR3 reads CASGLGGGGVEQYF. The DNA of the CDR3 is TGTGCTAGTGGTTTGGGTGGAGGGGGAGTCGAGCAGTACTTC.

The chain has TRBV19 and TRBJ1-4, with a possible D match to TRBD1 (6 bases). CDR1 is LNHDA, CDR2 SQIVND, per germline (reference sequence). V was trimmed by 7 bases and J by 4 bases, leaving 10 bases between them. The CDR3 is made up of 13 amino acids. The chain's CDR3 is CASTGQNNEKLFF. The CDR3 bases are TGTGCCAGTACTGGACAGAATAATGAAAAACTGTTTTTT.

This rearrangement joins TRBV18 to TRBJ2-2; 10 positions match TRBD1. The CDR3 covers 16 residues. V lost 4 bases, J lost 7 bases, and 9 bases stayed unmatched. Germline CDR1 reads KGHSH; CDR2 reads LQKENI. CDR3 loop: CASSLYRDRGVGELFF. CDR3 coding DNA: TGTGCCAGCTCACTATACCGGGACAGGGGAGTCGGGGAGCTGTTTTTT.

The rearrangement joins TRBV7-9 to TRBJ2-1; 10 bases are shared with TRBD1. Per germline, CDR1 SEHNR and CDR2 FQNEAQ (reference sequence). The CDR3 is made up of 17 amino acids. Trimming took 5 bases from V and 7 from J; bases not matched to a gene: 14. CDR3 DNA sequence: TGTGCCAGCAGCCCCACTCTACCGGGACAGGGGTTGAATGAGCAGTTCTTC. It is translated as CASSPTLPGQGLNEQFF. The full variable domain, with the rest looked up from reference TRBV7-9 and TRBJ2-1, is DTGVSQNPRHKITKRGQNVTFRCDPISEHNRLYWYRQTLGQGPEFLTYFQNEAQLEKSRLLSDRFSAERPKGSFSTLEIQRTEQGDSAMYLCASSPTLPGQGLNEQFFGPGTRLTVL.

This sequence joins TRBV9 and TRBJ2-3; D may be TRBD1 (6 bases). Trimming took 1 base from V and 6 from J, leaving 15 bases between them. The germline V gene has CDR1 SGDLS and CDR2 YYNGEE. The CDR3 loop spans 15 amino acids. Written as DNA, the CDR3 is TGTGCCAGCAGCGTATATGGGTCAGGGGCTGATACGCAGTATTTT. It yields the protein CASSVYGSGADTQYF.

V and J are TRBV11-2 and TRBJ2-3; 9 nucleotides align to TRBD2. V lost 1 base, J lost 1 base, and 9 bases stayed unmatched. The germline V gene has CDR1 SGHAT and CDR2 FQNNGV. The CDR3 covers 18 residues. CDR3 sequence reads: CASSLAVGGGAGTDTQYF. The CDR3 coding sequence is TGTGCCAGCAGCTTAGCGGTCGGCGGGGGGGCGGGCACAGATACGCAGTATTTT.